This T cell receptor beta chain originates from a study of blood T cell repertoires in COVID-19 (dated by TCRdb to the early 2020s). Regarding the complete study: Samples from collaborators originated in the United States, Italy and Spain and spanned both the acute and convalescent phases of COVID-19. The material from the prospective study consisted of cDNA or gDNA derived from T cells, B-cell-depleted T cells, or PBMCs. Subjects who had been exposed to COVID-19, were actively infected with it, or had recovered from it provided the deeply sampled blood TCRbeta repertoires that made up the dataset. A freely available public database, intended as a resource for researchers studying the immune response to SARS-CoV-2, is where the repertoires were released. Samples were obtained from the ongoing ImmuneRACE study (first 160 participants) and from over a thousand subjects provided by 6 global collaborators. Sample metadata almost always included a de-identified subject ID, COVID-19 status, age in years and sex. Where available, HLA class I and class II types were taken from metadata supplied by the sample provider and were not determined by assay-based typing.

TCRbeta CDR3 regions were amplified from genomic DNA by means of the immunoSEQ Assay, a bias-controlled multiplex PCR. The published analysis was carried out like this. Nucleated cell counts per sample were estimated from amplification of reference gene primers within the assay. Sequence reads were collapsed and filtered to measure the absolute abundance of every unique TCRbeta CDR3 rearrangement. For each sample, productive Simpson clonality was calculated by taking the square root of Simpson's diversity index across productive rearrangements. TCRdb limited this immuneACCESS table to in-frame rearrangements with V and J called. A share of clones is missing; checked studies link under half to unresolved V genes, and the rest is unexplained. V, J and clone size were drawn from that table, and D and trimming were deduced from the DNA. Present in this sample are roughly 16,000 clones, 85% to 90% of which were seen just once. The ten largest account for 30% to 35% of the sample.

Study-wide findings and limitations: How much clinical and demographic metadata was included differed by source and by participant, and the metadata was provided uncurated.

As regards this clone: Its antigen is not yet known. No base qualities exist here, and no much larger clone lies one base off it.

CDR3 length: 16 amino acids, cysteine to phenylalanine. Only CDR3 DNA remains: 48 bases, in frame from the first base. The germline V and J ends show losses of 5 bases and 0 bases respectively, and no gene match explains 6 bases of the junction. CDR1 and CDR2 are drawn from the germline V gene: ENHRY, SYGVKD. In Seattle, one collaborating source enrolled patients while the infection was active and tracked those patients longitudinally over the course of disease. Collaborating institutions collected whole blood in K2EDTA tubes following their own protocols. For TCRbeta analysis, collaborator samples were shipped as frozen whole blood, as isolated PBMCs, or as DNA extracted from either sample type.

The receptor's source is an elderly woman with COVID-19, enrolled during active disease. The sequence joins TRBV10-3 to TRBJ2-2; TRBD1 lines up with 7 middle nucleotides. The sample consisted of peripheral blood. The CDR3 has the sequence CAISYSGTANTGELFF. The nucleotide sequence reads as follows: TGTGCCATCAGTTACTCCGGGACAGCGAACACCGGGGAGCTGTTTTTT.